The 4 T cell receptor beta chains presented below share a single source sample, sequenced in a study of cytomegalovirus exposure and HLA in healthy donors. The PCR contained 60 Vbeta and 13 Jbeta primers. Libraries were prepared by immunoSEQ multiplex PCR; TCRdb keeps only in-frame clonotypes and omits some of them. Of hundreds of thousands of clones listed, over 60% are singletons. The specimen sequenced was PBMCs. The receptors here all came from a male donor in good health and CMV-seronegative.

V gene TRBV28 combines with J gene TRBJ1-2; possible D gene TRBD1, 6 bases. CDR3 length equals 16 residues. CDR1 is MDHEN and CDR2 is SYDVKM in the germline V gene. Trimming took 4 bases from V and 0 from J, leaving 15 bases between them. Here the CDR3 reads CASSSWTAGSNYGYTF. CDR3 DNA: TGTGCCAGCAGTTCCTGGACAGCGGGGTCTAACTATGGCTACACCTTC.

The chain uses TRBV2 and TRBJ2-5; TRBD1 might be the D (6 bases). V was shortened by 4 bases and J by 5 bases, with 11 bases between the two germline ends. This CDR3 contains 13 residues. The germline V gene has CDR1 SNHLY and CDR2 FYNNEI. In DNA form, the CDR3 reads TGTGCCAGCAGTGGGGGGCTGATCGAGACCCAGTACTTC. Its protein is CASSGGLIETQYF.

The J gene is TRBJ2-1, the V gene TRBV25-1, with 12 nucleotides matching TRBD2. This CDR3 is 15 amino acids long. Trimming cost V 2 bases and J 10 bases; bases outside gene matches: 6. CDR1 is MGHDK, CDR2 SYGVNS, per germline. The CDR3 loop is CASSESRLAGGEQFF. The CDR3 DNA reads TGTGCCAGCAGTGAAAGCCGGCTAGCGGGGGGGGAGCAGTTCTTC.

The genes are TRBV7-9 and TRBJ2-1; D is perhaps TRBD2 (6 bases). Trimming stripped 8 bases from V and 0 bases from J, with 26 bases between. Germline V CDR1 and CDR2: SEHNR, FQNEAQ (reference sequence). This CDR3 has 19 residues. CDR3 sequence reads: CASARQAGRPASSYNEQFF. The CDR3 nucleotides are TGTGCCAGCGCCAGGCAGGCGGGAAGGCCCGCGAGCTCCTACAATGAGCAGTTCTTC.